This T cell receptor (beta chain) was documented in a study of shared clonotypes between healthy human individuals. The study's findings and limits: Between a handful of donors, naive CD4 clonotypes were shared at a level of about 5%.

This clone was seen only once. Antigen specificity is unknown. Selected positively for CCR7 and CD45RO-negative, naive CD8 cells excluded terminally differentiated effector memory CD45RA+ cells. The material for each subset, its genomic DNA, was split evenly across several immunoSEQ plates. Only in-frame clones appear in the TCRdb table, and some are missing; sequencing was by immunoSEQ multiplex PCR. Of approximately 2,000,000 clones detected, roughly 93% appear once; the ten largest clones hold about 1.7%. Looked up from germline, CDR1 is GTSNPN and CDR2 is SVGIG (reference sequence). This CDR3 region has 12 residues. Trimming shortened V by 3 bases and J by 2 bases, and 6 bases separated the two germline ends.

Sequencing input: naive CD8+ T cells from PBMCs. This sequence joins TRBV30 and TRBJ2-3, with D unclear. The source is a young man in good health. Some clones in this sample may be carry-over from other donors' samples. In nucleotides, the CDR3 is TGTGCCTGGAGAGCCTCCACAGATACGCAGTATTTT. Protein sequence: CAWRASTDTQYF.